This TCR beta chain is from a study of response to subunit inactivated influenza vaccine. This clonotype was counted only a few times. A single record per CDR3 protein comes from TCRdb applying MiXCR to the RT-PCR reads. Of about 780,000 distinct CDR3 sequences listed, approximately 17% are singletons. Trimming pared 1 base from V and 4 bases from J, leaving 12 bases between. CDR3 size: 15 residues. The germline V gene encodes CDR1 SGHTA and CDR2 FQGNSA. The clonotype comes from a man aged 45 to 65 who received an inactivated influenza vaccine. The specimen was PBMCs from blood, collected roughly 5 days after vaccination. The chain employs TRBV7-2 and TRBJ2-3; possible D gene TRBD1, 6 bases. CDR3 nucleotide sequence: TGTGCCAGCAGCTTAGTTCACAGGGCCCCAGATACGCAGTATTTT. It yields the protein CASSLVHRAPDTQYF.